These T cell receptor beta chains were read from a single sample in a study of identical twins. TCRdb independently ran MiXCR on the 5' RACE reads; one entry per CDR3 protein. Among about 520,000 distinct CDR3 sequences, approximately 22% were seen once, and the ten largest hold 0.8% to 1%. These data also formed part of another study, on T cells expressing NK-cell markers.

Sequenced sample: CD4+ T cells sorted from blood. These TCRs come from a woman aged 18-30 years in good health. Each CDR3 is given with its conserved first and last residue. A D gene is named only where the DNA matches it firmly. Where a row states a size, it is once, few, many or the class of an expanded clone; other rows omit it.

v_call: TRBV7-2
clone_size: -
d_call: TRBD1
cdr3_length: 14
j_call: TRBJ1-6
cdr3_nt: TGTGCCAGCAGTTTAGACAGGGGTGGGCCACCCCTCCACTTT
cdr3_aa: CASSLDRGGPPLHF

v_call: TRBV9
clone_size: -
d_call: -
cdr3_length: 12
j_call: TRBJ1-2
cdr3_nt: TGTGCCAGCAGCCGGTTATTTAGTGGCTACACCTTC
cdr3_aa: CASSRLFSGYTF

v_call: TRBV7-9
clone_size: -
d_call: -
cdr3_length: 14
j_call: TRBJ2-6
cdr3_nt: TGTTCCAGCAGCCCCCCTTCTGGGGCCAACGTCCTGACTTTC
cdr3_aa: CSSSPPSGANVLTF

v_call: TRBV3-1
clone_size: -
d_call: TRBD2
cdr3_length: 15
j_call: TRBJ2-1
cdr3_nt: TGTGCCAGCAGCCGCCGGACTAGCGGGAGAAATGAGCAGTTCTTC
cdr3_aa: CASSRRTSGRNEQFF

v_call: TRBV9
clone_size: -
d_call: -
cdr3_length: 15
j_call: TRBJ1-5
cdr3_nt: TGTGCCAGCAGCGTAGAACCAGGAGTTGGCCAGCCCCAGCATTTT
cdr3_aa: CASSVEPGVGQPQHF

v_call: TRBV7-2
clone_size: -
d_call: TRBD2
cdr3_length: 15
j_call: TRBJ2-1
cdr3_nt: TGTGCCAGCAGCCATGGTCCTAGCGGATACAATGAGCAGTTCTTC
cdr3_aa: CASSHGPSGYNEQFF

v_call: TRBV15
clone_size: -
d_call: TRBD1
cdr3_length: 16
j_call: TRBJ2-5
cdr3_nt: TGTGCCACCAGCAGAGTTCGGACAGGGGCGGGGGAGACCCAGTACTTC
cdr3_aa: CATSRVRTGAGETQYF

v_call: TRBV29-1
clone_size: -
d_call: -
cdr3_length: 12
j_call: TRBJ1-2
cdr3_nt: TGCAGCGCCTCAGAAGCTAACTATGGCTACACCTTC
cdr3_aa: CSASEANYGYTF

v_call: TRBV14
clone_size: -
d_call: TRBD2
cdr3_length: 14
j_call: TRBJ2-3
cdr3_nt: TGTGCCAGCAGCCACAGCGGGAAGGCCAGTACGCAGTATTTT
cdr3_aa: CASSHSGKASTQYF

v_call: TRBV12-3/TRBV12-4
clone_size: once
d_call: TRBD2
cdr3_length: 15
j_call: TRBJ2-1
cdr3_nt: TGTGCCAGCAGTTTAGTTCGGGGGGGCCTTAATGAGCAGTTCTTC
cdr3_aa: CASSLVRGGLNEQFF

v_call: TRBV10-3
clone_size: -
d_call: TRBD1
cdr3_length: 12
j_call: TRBJ1-2
cdr3_nt: TGTGCCATCAGCTCAACAGGGGATGGCTACACCTTC
cdr3_aa: CAISSTGDGYTF

v_call: TRBV29-1
clone_size: few
d_call: -
cdr3_length: 12
j_call: TRBJ2-3
cdr3_nt: TGCAGCTTAACGGGGGCGGGAGATACGCAGTATTTT
cdr3_aa: CSLTGAGDTQYF

v_call: TRBV29-1
clone_size: many
d_call: -
cdr3_length: 12
j_call: TRBJ2-1
cdr3_nt: TGCAGCGTTGGGCCCTCGATCGCTGAGCAGTTCTTC
cdr3_aa: CSVGPSIAEQFF

v_call: TRBV5-1
clone_size: many
d_call: -
cdr3_length: 13
j_call: TRBJ2-7
cdr3_nt: TGCGCCAGCAGCTCCGGTTTCGCCTACGAGCAGTACTTC
cdr3_aa: CASSSGFAYEQYF

v_call: TRBV4-3
clone_size: -
d_call: TRBD2
cdr3_length: 14
j_call: TRBJ2-7
cdr3_nt: TGCGCCAGCAGTCCCGGGACTAGATTTCGCGAGCAGTACTTC
cdr3_aa: CASSPGTRFREQYF

v_call: TRBV5-1
clone_size: -
d_call: -
cdr3_length: 15
j_call: TRBJ1-1
cdr3_nt: TGCGCCAGCAGCTTCATTGGGACAATTGGCACTGAAGCTTTCTTT
cdr3_aa: CASSFIGTIGTEAFF

v_call: TRBV27
clone_size: -
d_call: TRBD1
cdr3_length: 15
j_call: TRBJ2-7
cdr3_nt: TGTGCCAGCTCATTTAGTTCCAGGGGGCCCCTCGAGCAGTACTTC
cdr3_aa: CASSFSSRGPLEQYF

v_call: TRBV5-1
clone_size: -
d_call: TRBD1
cdr3_length: 14
j_call: TRBJ1-2
cdr3_nt: TGCGCCAGCAGCTTAGACAGGGAGATCTATGGCTACACCTTC
cdr3_aa: CASSLDREIYGYTF